This TCR beta chain was sequenced in a study of cytomegalovirus exposure and HLA in healthy donors. This PCR relied on a set of 60 Vbeta primers and 13 Jbeta primers. The protocol was immunoSEQ multiplex PCR, while the TCRdb copy is restricted to in-frame clones and leaves out a portion. Among 95,000 to 150,000 clones listed, under 90% were seen once. Donors consisted of healthy bone marrow donors. Remarks on this clone: Its antigen is as yet unknown.

Broader study findings: TCR beta chain V- and J-gene trimming was linked, in a later analysis, to a missense variant in DCLRE1C.

The CDR3 has 12 amino acids. V was clipped by 9 bases and J by 2 bases, with 10 bases between them. Germline lookup yields CDR1 MNHNS and CDR2 SASEGT. The receptor comes from a female donor in good health and CMV-seropositive. J is TRBJ1-2 and V is TRBV6-1; D remains ambiguous. The sample was PBMCs. CDR3 sequence: CASSEGNYGYTF. The DNA of the CDR3 is TGTGCCAGTAGCGAGGGAAACTATGGCTACACCTTC.